The rows below give T cell receptor beta chains drawn from one sample of a study of blood T cell repertoires in COVID-19. Method: immunoSEQ multiplex PCR; TCRdb's copy keeps in-frame clones and lacks some. The top ten hold roughly 8.9% of the sample, which has about 180,000 clones, about 88% seen once. The sequencing sample was made of PBMCs or T cells enriched from blood (not recorded which). These TCRs come from a woman in her late teens or twenties who had recovered from COVID-19. Both conserved end residues are part of each CDR3. D genes are given only for firm matches. Only part of the rows carry a size: once, few, many, or a class if the clone is expanded.

J,D,size,V,DNA,CDR3
TRBJ1-2,TRBD1,.,TRBV5-6,TGTGCCAGCAGCAGAGACAGGGACCCTGGCTACACCTTC,CASSRDRDPGYTF
TRBJ1-5,.,.,TRBV28,TGTGCCAGCAGGGAGGTCGCAGTCCAGCCCCAGCATTTT,CASREVAVQPQHF
TRBJ1-6,TRBD1,.,TRBV19,TGTGCCAGTACAGGGACAGGGGATTCACCCCTCCACTTT,CASTGTGDSPLHF
TRBJ1-4,.,.,TRBV27,TGTGCCGTCCAGGGTGAGAATGAAAAACTGTTTTTT,CAVQGENEKLFF
TRBJ1-6,TRBD1,.,TRBV30,TGTGCCATAAGGGTGACAGGGATTAATTCACCCCTCCACTTT,CAIRVTGINSPLHF
TRBJ1-6,.,.,TRBV27,TGTGCCAGCAGTAATGGCCTTACGTCACCCCTCCACTTT,CASSNGLTSPLHF
TRBJ2-2,TRBD2,.,TRBV28,TGTGCCAGCAGTGATCTAGCGGGCTTGAACACCGGGGAGCTGTTTTTT,CASSDLAGLNTGELFF
TRBJ2-1,TRBD1,.,TRBV27,TGTGCCAGCAGTTTACGGGGACAGATATACAATGAGCAGTTCTTC,CASSLRGQIYNEQFF
TRBJ2-1,TRBD2,.,TRBV6-5,TGTGCCAGCAGTTATGCGGGGGGGTTTTTAGATGAGCAGTTCTTC,CASSYAGGFLDEQFF
TRBJ1-1,TRBD1,.,TRBV3-1/TRBV3-2,TGTGCCAGCAGCCAGGCAGACAGGGTTTACACTGAAGCTTTCTTT,CASSQADRVYTEAFF
TRBJ2-1,.,.,TRBV28,TGTGCCAGCAGTTTACCTCGATCGGCAGAGGGTAAATACAATGAGCAGTTCTTC,CASSLPRSAEGKYNEQFF
TRBJ2-1,.,once,TRBV10-1,TGCGCCAGCAGTGAGTCTGTGGGAGCCTACAATGAGCAGTTCTTC,CASSESVGAYNEQFF
TRBJ1-6,.,.,TRBV3-1/TRBV3-2,TGTGCCAGCAGCCAATCTGGGGCGCAGGGGAGATCACCCCTCCACTTT,CASSQSGAQGRSPLHF
TRBJ2-1,.,.,TRBV11-2,TGTGCCAGCAGCTTAGTCGCAGTTCATGAGCAGTTCTTC,CASSLVAVHEQFF
TRBJ2-7,.,.,TRBV6-6,TGTGCCAGCAGTTCGTACTACGAGCAGTACTTC,CASSSYYEQYF
TRBJ2-7,.,.,TRBV3-1/TRBV3-2,TGTGCCAGCAGCCTCCGACAGGCAAACTCCTACGAGCAGTACTTC,CASSLRQANSYEQYF
TRBJ1-4,TRBD1,.,TRBV18,TGTGCCAGCTCAACCAAGACAGGGGAGAATGAAAAACTGTTTTTT,CASSTKTGENEKLFF
TRBJ1-3,.,.,TRBV18,TGTGCCAGCTCACCACCGAGCGTACCCTCTGGAAACACCATATATTTT,CASSPPSVPSGNTIYF
TRBJ1-1,TRBD1,.,TRBV7-8,TGTGCCAGCAGCATCGGACAGGGCGGGATCACTGAAGCTTTCTTT,CASSIGQGGITEAFF
TRBJ2-7,.,.,TRBV28,TGTGCCAGCAGTTTATCTGCCAGGGCCATACGCGAGCAGTACTTC,CASSLSARAIREQYF
TRBJ1-1,TRBD1,.,TRBV29-1,TGCAGCGGGCGACAGGGGGCTTGGACCGAGAACACTGAAGCTTTCTTT,CSGRQGAWTENTEAFF
TRBJ2-3,TRBD1,.,TRBV3-1/TRBV3-2,TGTGCCAGCAGCCCAGGGGACAGTTACACAGATACGCAGTATTTT,CASSPGDSYTDTQYF
TRBJ2-7,TRBD2,.,TRBV2,TGTGCCAGCGGAAGTAGCGGGATCTTCTACGAGCAGTACTTC,CASGSSGIFYEQYF
TRBJ2-5,TRBD1,.,TRBV7-6,TGTGCCAGCAGCTTCTTTTGGGGACAGGGGGAGTACCAAGAGACCCAGTACTTC,CASSFFWGQGEYQETQYF
TRBJ1-4,TRBD1,.,TRBV15,TGTGCCACCAGCGGCGGGACAGGGGCGGAGGCAAAACTGTTTTTT,CATSGGTGAEAKLFF
TRBJ1-2,.,.,TRBV7-2,TGTGCCAGCAGCTTAGACGGGGAAGGTAGTGGCTACACCTTC,CASSLDGEGSGYTF
TRBJ2-6,.,.,TRBV5-6,TGTGCCAGCAGCTTCGGCGGGGGCCGGGCCAACGTCCTGACTTTC,CASSFGGGRANVLTF
TRBJ2-3,TRBD1,.,TRBV7-9,TGTGCCAGCAGCATACACAGGGGCCCAGATACGCAGTATTTT,CASSIHRGPDTQYF
TRBJ2-7,.,few,TRBV5-1,TGCGCCAGCAGCTTGGCGGGGAATCTCTACGAGCAGTACTTC,CASSLAGNLYEQYF
TRBJ2-7,TRBD1,.,TRBV28,TGTGCCAGCAGTTTCCAACCGGGACAGCCCACCTACGAGCAGTACTTC,CASSFQPGQPTYEQYF
TRBJ1-2,.,.,TRBV2,TGTGCCAGCAGCGAGACGGGAGGGACTAACCTCTATGGCTACACCTTC,CASSETGGTNLYGYTF
TRBJ1-6,TRBD1,few,TRBV14,TGTGCCAGCAGCCAACGGACAGGATTTAATTCACCCCTCCACTTT,CASSQRTGFNSPLHF
TRBJ2-3,TRBD2,.,TRBV14,TGTGCCAGCAGTGGGCCCCGCGGGGGGACGCAGTATTTT,CASSGPRGGTQYF
TRBJ1-2,.,.,TRBV28,TGTGCCAGCAGTTCCCAGATTAACTATGGCTACACCTTC,CASSSQINYGYTF
TRBJ1-3,.,.,TRBV10-3,TGTGCCATCAGTGGCAGCCCCCGCGGGGGCTCTGGAAACACCATATATTTT,CAISGSPRGGSGNTIYF
TRBJ1-2,.,.,TRBV6-5,TGTGCCAGCACGGGAGGGAGGGGGGATGGCTACACCTTC,CASTGGRGDGYTF
TRBJ2-5,TRBD2,few,TRBV2,TGTGCCAGCGCAGGGACTAGCGTCCAAGAGACCCAGTACTTC,CASAGTSVQETQYF